The sequence of this TCR beta chain was determined in a study of blood T cells in healthy people across ages. This clonotype is a singleton in its sample. Its cognate antigen is unknown. The CDR3 contains 15 residues. Germline CDR1 and CDR2: MNHNY and SVGAGI (reference sequence). V dropped 10 bases and J dropped 6 bases, with 22 bases sitting between them. Broader study findings: Strong correlation was found linking TCR beta diversity to naive T cell percentage.

Together with a sample-barcoded 5' primer, a J-beta primer mix was included in a second PCR lasting about 7 to 12 cycles. The authors tagged each cDNA molecule using a template-switch adaptor with 12 random nucleotides. One entry per CDR3 protein, called by TCRdb with MiXCR from the 5' RACE reads. The data hold roughly 1.9 million distinct CDR3 sequences, with approximately 39% observed a single time. Each donor was a healthy Caucasian individual from Russia, aged about 6 to 95. Sequenced input: blood. The clonotype comes from a human donor in good health. The rearrangement links TRBV6-6 to TRBJ1-5, with D possibly matching TRBD1 (5 bases). In DNA form, the CDR3 reads TGTGCCACCGGAATGGGTGGGGGTGGGAGTCAGCCCCAGCATTTT. It yields the protein CATGMGGGGSQPQHF.